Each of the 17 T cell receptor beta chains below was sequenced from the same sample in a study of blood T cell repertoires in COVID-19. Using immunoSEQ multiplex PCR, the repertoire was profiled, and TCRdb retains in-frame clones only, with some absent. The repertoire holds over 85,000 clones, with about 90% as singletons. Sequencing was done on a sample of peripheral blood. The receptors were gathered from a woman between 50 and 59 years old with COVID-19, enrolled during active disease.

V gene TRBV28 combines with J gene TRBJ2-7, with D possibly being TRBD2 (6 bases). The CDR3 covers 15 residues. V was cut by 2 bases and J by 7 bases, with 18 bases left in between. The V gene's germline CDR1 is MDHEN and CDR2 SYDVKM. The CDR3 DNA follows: TGTGCCAGCAGTTTAGTATCGGCGGGGCCTGGGGAGCAGTACTTC. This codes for CASSLVSAGPGEQYF.

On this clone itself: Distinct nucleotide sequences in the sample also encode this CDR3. The CDR3 sequence: CASKGQGNSPLHF. The CDR3 DNA is TGTGCCAGCAAAGGACAGGGTAATTCACCCCTCCACTTT. The genes are TRBV27 and TRBJ1-6; 8 bases fit TRBD1. V was clipped by 7 bases and J by 6 bases; unmatched bases: 2. Looked up from germline, CDR1 is MNHEY and CDR2 is SMNVEV (reference sequence). This CDR3 is 13 amino acids long.

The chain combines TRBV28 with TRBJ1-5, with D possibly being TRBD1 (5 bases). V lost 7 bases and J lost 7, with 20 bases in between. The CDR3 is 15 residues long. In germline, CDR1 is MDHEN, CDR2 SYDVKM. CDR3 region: CASNLGGGSGQPQHF. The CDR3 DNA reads TGTGCCAGCAACCTCGGCGGGGGTTCCGGGCAGCCCCAGCATTTT.

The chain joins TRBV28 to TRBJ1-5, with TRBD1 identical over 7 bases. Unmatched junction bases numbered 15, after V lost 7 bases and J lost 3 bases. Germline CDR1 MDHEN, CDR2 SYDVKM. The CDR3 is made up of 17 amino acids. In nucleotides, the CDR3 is TGTGCCAGCAAGGCCCCCCCACATCAGGGGGACAATCAGCCCCAGCATTTT. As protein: CASKAPPHQGDNQPQHF.

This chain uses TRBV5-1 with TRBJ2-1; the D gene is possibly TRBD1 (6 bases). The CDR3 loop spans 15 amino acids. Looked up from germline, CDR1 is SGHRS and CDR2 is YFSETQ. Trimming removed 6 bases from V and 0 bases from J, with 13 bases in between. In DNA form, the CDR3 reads TGCGCCAGCACCCTCGCGGACAGCTCCTACAATGAGCAGTTCTTC. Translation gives CASTLADSSYNEQFF.

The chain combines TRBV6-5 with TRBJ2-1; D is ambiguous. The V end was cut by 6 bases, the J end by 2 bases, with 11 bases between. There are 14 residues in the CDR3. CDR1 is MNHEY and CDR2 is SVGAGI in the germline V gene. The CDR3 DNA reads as TGTGCCAGCAGCTTGTCTCGTCCCTACAATGAGCAGTTCTTC. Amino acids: CASSLSRPYNEQFF.

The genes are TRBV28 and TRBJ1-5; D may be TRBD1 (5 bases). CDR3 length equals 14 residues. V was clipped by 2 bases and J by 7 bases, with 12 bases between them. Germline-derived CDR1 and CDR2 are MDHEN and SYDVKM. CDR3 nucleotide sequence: TGTGCCAGCAGTTTAGGTGGGGGGAAACAGCCCCAGCATTTT. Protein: CASSLGGGKQPQHF. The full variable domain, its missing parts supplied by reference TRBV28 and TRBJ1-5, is DVKVTQSSRYLVKRTGEKVFLECVQDMDHENMFWYRQDPGLGLRLIYFSYDVKMKEKGDIPEGYSVSREKKERFSLILESASTNQTSMYLCASSLGGGKQPQHFGDGTRLSIL.

CDR3 coding DNA: TGTGCCAGCAGCGCACGGACAGGGGGGAATTCACCCCTCCACTTT. Translated, it gives CASSARTGGNSPLHF. V and J are TRBV9 and TRBJ1-6; 10 nucleotides agree with TRBD1. After removal of 3 bases from V and 7 bases from J, the junction contained 4 bases not matched to a gene. The CDR3 is 15 amino acids. Germline loops: CDR1 SGDLS, CDR2 YYNGEE.

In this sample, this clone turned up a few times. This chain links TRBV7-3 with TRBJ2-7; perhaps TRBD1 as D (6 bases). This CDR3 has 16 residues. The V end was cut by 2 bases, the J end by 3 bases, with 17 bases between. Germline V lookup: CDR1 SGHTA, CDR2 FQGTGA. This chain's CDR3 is CASSLSPGAEVYEQYF. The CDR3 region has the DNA TGTGCCAGCAGCTTATCCCCAGGGGCGGAGGTCTACGAGCAGTACTTC.

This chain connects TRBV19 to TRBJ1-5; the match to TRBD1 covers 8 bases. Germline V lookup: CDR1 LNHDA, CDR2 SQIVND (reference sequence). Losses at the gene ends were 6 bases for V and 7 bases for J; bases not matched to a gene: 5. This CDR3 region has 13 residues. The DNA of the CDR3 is TGTGCCAGTAGCGGACAGGGTATGCAGCCCCAGCATTTT. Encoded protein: CASSGQGMQPQHF.

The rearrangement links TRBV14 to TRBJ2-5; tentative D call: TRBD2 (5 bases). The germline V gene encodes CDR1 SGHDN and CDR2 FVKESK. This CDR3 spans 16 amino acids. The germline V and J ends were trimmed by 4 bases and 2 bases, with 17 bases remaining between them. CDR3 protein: CASSRGALGPQETQYF. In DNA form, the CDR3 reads TGTGCCAGCAGCCGGGGAGCGTTAGGCCCTCAAGAGACCCAGTACTTC.

CDR3 sequence: CATSERDRGNYGYTF. The CDR3 DNA sequence: TGTGCCACCAGCGAACGGGACAGGGGTAACTATGGCTACACCTTC. The chain carries TRBV15 and TRBJ1-2, with TRBD1 matching over 10 bases. V was clipped by 5 bases and J by 1 base; unmatched bases: 4. The germline CDR1 and CDR2 sequences are LNHNV and YYDKDF (reference sequence). This CDR3 comprises 15 residues. The full variable domain, rest sourced from reference TRBV15 and TRBJ1-2, is DAMVIQNPRYQVTQFGKPVTLSCSQTLNHNVMYWYQQKSSQAPKLLFHYYDKDFNNEADTPDNFQSRRPNTSFCFLDIRSPGLGDTAMYLCATSERDRGNYGYTFGSGTRLTVV.

Written as DNA, the CDR3 is TGTGCAACAACACCGGGACAGGGGTCCTACGAGCAGTACTTC. This translates into CATTPGQGSYEQYF. V and J are TRBV3-1 (or the pseudogene TRBV3-2) and TRBJ2-7; TRBD1 aligns across 10 bases. Looked up from germline, CDR1 is LGHDT and CDR2 is YNNKEL (reference sequence). The CDR3 contains 14 residues.

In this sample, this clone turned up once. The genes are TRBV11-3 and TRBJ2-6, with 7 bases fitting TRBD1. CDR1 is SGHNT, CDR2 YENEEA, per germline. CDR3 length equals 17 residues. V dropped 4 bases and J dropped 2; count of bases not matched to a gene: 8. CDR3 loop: CASSSYLTGPGANVLTF. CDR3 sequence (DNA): TGTGCCAGCAGCTCGTACTTGACAGGGCCTGGGGCCAACGTCCTGACTTTC.

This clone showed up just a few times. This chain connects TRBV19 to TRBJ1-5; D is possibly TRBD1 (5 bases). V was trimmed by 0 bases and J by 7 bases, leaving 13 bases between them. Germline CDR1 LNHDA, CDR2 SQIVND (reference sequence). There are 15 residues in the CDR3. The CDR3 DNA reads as TGTGCCAGTAGTATAGACAGGGATGGGTTCCAGCCCCAGCATTTT. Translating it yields CASSIDRDGFQPQHF. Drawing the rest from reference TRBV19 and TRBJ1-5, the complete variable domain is DGGITQSPKYLFRKEGQNVTLSCEQNLNHDAMYWYRQDPGQGLRLIYYSQIVNDFQKGDIAEGYSVSREKKESFPLTVTSAQKNPTAFYLCASSIDRDGFQPQHFGDGTRLSIL.

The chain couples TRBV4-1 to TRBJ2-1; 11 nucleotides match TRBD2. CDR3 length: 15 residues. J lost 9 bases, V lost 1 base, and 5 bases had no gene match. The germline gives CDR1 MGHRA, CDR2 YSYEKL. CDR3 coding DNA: TGCGCCAGCAGCCAAGCCCCAGGGACTAGCGGTGAGCAGTTCTTC. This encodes CASSQAPGTSGEQFF.

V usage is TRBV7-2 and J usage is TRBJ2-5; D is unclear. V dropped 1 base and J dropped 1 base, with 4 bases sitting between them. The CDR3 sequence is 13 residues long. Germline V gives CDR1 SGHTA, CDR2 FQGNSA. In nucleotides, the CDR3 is TGTGCCAGCAGCTTAGGGGCCCAAGAGACCCAGTACTTC. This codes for CASSLGAQETQYF.